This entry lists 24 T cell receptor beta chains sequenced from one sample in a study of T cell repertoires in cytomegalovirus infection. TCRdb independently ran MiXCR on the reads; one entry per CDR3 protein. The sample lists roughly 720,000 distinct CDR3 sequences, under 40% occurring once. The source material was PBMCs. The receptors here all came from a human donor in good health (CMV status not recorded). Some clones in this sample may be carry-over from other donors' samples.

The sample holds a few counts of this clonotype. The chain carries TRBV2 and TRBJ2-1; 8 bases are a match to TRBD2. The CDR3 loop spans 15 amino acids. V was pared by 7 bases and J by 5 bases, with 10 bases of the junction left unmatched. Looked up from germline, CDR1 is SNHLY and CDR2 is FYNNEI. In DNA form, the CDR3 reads TGTGCCAGCACCTTTAGCGGGAACCCCCACAATGAGCAGTTCTTC. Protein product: CASTFSGNPHNEQFF.

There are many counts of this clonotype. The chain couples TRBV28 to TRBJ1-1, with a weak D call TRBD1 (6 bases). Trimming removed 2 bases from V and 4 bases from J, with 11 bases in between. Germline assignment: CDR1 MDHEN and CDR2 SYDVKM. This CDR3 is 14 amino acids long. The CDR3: CASSLRSQGTEAFF. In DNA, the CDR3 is TGTGCCAGCAGTTTAAGGTCACAGGGCACTGAAGCTTTCTTT.

The DNA for the CDR3 is TGCAGTGCTTCCCGAGACAGCGGAGAAAAACTGTTTTTT. Its protein product is CSASRDSGEKLFF. This chain links TRBV20-1 with TRBJ1-4; the D gene is possibly TRBD1 (5 bases). Germline lookup yields CDR1 DFQATT and CDR2 SNEGSKA (reference sequence). The V end lost 5 bases, the J end lost 8 bases, and 15 bases lay between the germline ends. This CDR3 contains 13 residues.

CDR3 in DNA: TGTGCCAGCAGCTTAGGGATGACAGGGGCAGGAGAAAAACTGTTTTTT. It encodes CASSLGMTGAGEKLFF. V gene TRBV7-2 combines with J gene TRBJ1-4; the match to TRBD1 covers 8 bases. The CDR3 length is 16 residues. With 1 base clipped from V and 8 bases from J, the junction kept 9 bases outside the gene matches. Germline-derived CDR1 and CDR2 are SGHTA and FQGNSA.

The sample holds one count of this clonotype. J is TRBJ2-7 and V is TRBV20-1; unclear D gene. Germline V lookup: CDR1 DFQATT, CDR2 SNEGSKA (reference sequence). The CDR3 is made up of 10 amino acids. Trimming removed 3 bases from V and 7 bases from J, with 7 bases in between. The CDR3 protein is CSASFQEQYF. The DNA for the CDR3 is TGCAGTGCTAGTTTTCAAGAGCAGTACTTC.

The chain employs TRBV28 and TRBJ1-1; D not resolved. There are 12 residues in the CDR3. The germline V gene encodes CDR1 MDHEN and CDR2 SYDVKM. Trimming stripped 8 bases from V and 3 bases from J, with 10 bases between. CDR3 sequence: CASGERYTEAFF. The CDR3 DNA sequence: TGTGCCAGCGGAGAACGGTACACTGAAGCTTTCTTT.

The CDR3 sequence: CASSPFSGETQYF. The CDR3 DNA reads as TGTGCCAGCAGCCCCTTTTCCGGGGAGACCCAGTACTTC. This chain joins TRBV6-5 and TRBJ2-5; no reliable D call. The CDR3 totals 13 residues. Germline V lookup: CDR1 MNHEY, CDR2 SVGAGI. The ends were cut back, 6 bases at V and 5 bases at J, with 13 bases in the middle.

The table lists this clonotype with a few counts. The CDR3 DNA is TGTGCCAGCAGTGAGTGGACAGATACGCAGTATTTT. Amino acids: CASSEWTDTQYF. This chain joins TRBV25-1 and TRBJ2-3; no reliable D call. This CDR3 is 12 amino acids long. The germline gives CDR1 MGHDK, CDR2 SYGVNS. Trimming took off 3 bases at V and 3 bases at J, with 4 bases between the two ends.

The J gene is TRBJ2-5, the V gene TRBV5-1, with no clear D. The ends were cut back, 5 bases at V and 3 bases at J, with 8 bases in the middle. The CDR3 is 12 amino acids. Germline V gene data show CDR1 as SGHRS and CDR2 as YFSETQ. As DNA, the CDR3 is TGCGCCAGCAGAGGTTACGAAGAGACCCAGTACTTC. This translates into CASRGYEETQYF.

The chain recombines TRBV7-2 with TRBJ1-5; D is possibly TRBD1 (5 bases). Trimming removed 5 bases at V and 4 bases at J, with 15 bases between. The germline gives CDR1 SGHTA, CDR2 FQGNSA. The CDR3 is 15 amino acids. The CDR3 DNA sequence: TGTGCCAGCAGCCAATGGGTGGCAGGGAATCAGCCCCAGCATTTT. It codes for CASSQWVAGNQPQHF. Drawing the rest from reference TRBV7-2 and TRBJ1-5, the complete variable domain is GAGVSQSPSNKVTEKGKDVELRCDPISGHTALYWYRQSLGQGLEFLIYFQGNSAPDKSGLPSDRFSAERTGGSVSTLTIQRTQQEDSAVYLCASSQWVAGNQPQHFGDGTRLSIL.

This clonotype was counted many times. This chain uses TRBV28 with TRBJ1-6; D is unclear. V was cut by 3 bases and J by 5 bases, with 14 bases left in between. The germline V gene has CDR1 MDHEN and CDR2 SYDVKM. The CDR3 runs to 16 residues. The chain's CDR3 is CASSFPGRLDNSPLHF. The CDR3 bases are TGTGCCAGCAGTTTCCCCGGCAGGCTCGATAATTCACCCCTCCACTTT.

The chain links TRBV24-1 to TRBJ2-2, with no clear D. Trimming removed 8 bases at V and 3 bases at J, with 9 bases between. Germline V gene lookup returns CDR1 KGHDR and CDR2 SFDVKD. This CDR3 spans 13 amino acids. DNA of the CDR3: TGTGCCACCACGACACGAGACACCGGGGAGCTGTTTTTT. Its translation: CATTTRDTGELFF.

The CDR3 spells CASREQVSLGYEQYF. CDR3 nucleotides: TGTGCCAGCAGGGAACAGGTCTCGCTTGGCTACGAGCAGTACTTC. The chain joins TRBV2 to TRBJ2-7; tentative D call: TRBD1 (5 bases). Trimming took 6 bases from V and 3 from J, leaving 18 bases between them. Germline V lookup: CDR1 SNHLY, CDR2 FYNNEI. The CDR3 contains 15 residues.

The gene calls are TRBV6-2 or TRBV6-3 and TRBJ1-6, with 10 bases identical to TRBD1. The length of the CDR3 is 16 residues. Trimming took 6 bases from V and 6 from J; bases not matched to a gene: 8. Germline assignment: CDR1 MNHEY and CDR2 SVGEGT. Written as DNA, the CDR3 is TGTGCCAGCAGACGGGGACAGGGGATTGGTAATTCACCCCTCCACTTT. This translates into CASRRGQGIGNSPLHF.

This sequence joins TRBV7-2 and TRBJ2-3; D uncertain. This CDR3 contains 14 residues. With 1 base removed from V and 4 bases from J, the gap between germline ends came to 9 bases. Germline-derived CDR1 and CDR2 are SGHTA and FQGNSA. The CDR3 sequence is CASSLVFPPDTQYF. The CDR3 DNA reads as TGTGCCAGCAGCTTAGTCTTCCCTCCAGATACGCAGTATTTT.

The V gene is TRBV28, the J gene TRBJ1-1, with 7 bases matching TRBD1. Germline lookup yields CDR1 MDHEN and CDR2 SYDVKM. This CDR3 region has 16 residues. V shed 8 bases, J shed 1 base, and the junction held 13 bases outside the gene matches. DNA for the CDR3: TGTGCCAGCGTTTCAGGACAGGCCTTTAGGAACACTGAAGCTTTCTTT. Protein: CASVSGQAFRNTEAFF.

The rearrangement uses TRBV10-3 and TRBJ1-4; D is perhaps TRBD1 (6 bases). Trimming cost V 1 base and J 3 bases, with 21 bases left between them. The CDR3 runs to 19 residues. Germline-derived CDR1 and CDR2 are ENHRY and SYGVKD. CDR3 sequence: CAISEFGLGGLAANEKLFF. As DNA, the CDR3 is TGTGCCATCAGTGAGTTTGGTTTGGGGGGCCTCGCAGCTAATGAAAAACTGTTTTTT.

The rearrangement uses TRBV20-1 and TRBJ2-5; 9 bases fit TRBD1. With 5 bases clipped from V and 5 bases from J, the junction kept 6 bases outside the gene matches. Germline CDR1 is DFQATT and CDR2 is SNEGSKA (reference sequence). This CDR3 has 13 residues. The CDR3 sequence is CSAPTGGGETQYF. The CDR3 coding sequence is TGCAGTGCTCCTACAGGGGGCGGTGAGACCCAGTACTTC.

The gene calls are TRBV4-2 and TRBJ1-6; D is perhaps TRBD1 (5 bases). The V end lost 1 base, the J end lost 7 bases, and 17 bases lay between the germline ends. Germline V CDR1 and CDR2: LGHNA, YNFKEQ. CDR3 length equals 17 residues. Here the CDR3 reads CASSQVLGRVSNSPLHF. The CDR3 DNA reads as TGTGCCAGCAGCCAAGTCCTAGGCAGGGTTTCCAATTCACCCCTCCACTTT.

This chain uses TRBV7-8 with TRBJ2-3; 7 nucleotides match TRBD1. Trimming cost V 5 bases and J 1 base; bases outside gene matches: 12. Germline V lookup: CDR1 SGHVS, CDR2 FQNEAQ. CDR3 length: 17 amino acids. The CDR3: CASSATPGGSRTDTQYF. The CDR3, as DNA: TGTGCCAGCAGCGCGACTCCAGGGGGATCGCGCACAGATACGCAGTATTTT.

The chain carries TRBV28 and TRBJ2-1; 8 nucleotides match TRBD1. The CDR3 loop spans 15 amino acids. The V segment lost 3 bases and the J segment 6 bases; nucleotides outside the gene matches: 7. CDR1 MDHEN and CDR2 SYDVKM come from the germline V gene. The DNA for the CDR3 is TGTGCCAGCAGTTTCCGTGACAGGGGACGCAATGAGCAGTTCTTC. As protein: CASSFRDRGRNEQFF.

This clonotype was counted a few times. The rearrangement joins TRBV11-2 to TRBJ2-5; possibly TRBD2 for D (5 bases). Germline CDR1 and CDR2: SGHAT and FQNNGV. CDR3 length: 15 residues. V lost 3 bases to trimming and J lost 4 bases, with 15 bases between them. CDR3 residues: CASSLGIAIGETQYF. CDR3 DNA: TGTGCCAGCAGCTTGGGGATAGCGATAGGAGAGACCCAGTACTTC.

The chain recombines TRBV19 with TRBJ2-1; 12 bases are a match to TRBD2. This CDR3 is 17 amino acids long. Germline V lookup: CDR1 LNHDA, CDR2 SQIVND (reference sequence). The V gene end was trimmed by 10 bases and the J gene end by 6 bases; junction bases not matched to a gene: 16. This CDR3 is CATLPSGRAYPTNEQFF. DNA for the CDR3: TGTGCCACACTTCCTAGCGGGAGGGCGTATCCGACCAATGAGCAGTTCTTC.

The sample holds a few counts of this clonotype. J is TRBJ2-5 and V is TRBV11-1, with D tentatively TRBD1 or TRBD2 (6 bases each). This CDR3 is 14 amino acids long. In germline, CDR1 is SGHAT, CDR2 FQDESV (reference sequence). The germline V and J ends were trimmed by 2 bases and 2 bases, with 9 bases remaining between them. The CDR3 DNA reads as TGTGCCAGCAGCTTACCGGGGGCGCAAGAGACCCAGTACTTC. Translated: CASSLPGAQETQYF.